The rows below give T cell receptor beta chains drawn from one sample of a study of control samples from healthy donors and cancer patients. Assay used: immunoSEQ multiplex PCR; TCRdb lists only in-frame clones, some missing. The table lists roughly 24,000 clones, 65% to 90% of them singletons. The sequencing sample was made of PBMCs. The receptors originated from a man aged 55 to 70 with head and neck cancer. CDR3s include the opening cysteine and the closing phenylalanine or tryptophan. Each record gives: J gene, clone size, D gene, V gene, CDR3 protein, CDR3 DNA. A D gene is named only where the DNA matches it firmly. Size is omitted from some rows. Given values are once, few, many or a class for expanded clones.

J: TRBJ1-2; size: -; D: -; V: TRBV7-2; CDR3: CASSLGLLDGYTF; DNA: TGTGCCAGCAGCTTAGGATTATTGGATGGCTACACCTTC
J: TRBJ1-5; size: -; D: TRBD1; V: TRBV5-5; CDR3: CASSLQGGGNQPQHF; DNA: TGTGCCAGCAGCCTTCAGGGGGGGGGCAATCAGCCCCAGCATTTT
J: TRBJ2-7; size: -; D: TRBD2; V: TRBV19; CDR3: CASSSTSGSYEQYF; DNA: TGTGCCAGTAGTTCAACTAGCGGTTCCTACGAGCAGTACTTC
J: TRBJ2-7; size: -; D: TRBD1; V: TRBV5-5; CDR3: CASSRRRDSTYEQYF; DNA: TGTGCCAGCAGCCGTCGCCGGGACAGCACCTACGAGCAGTACTTC
J: TRBJ1-3; size: -; D: -; V: TRBV20-1; CDR3: CSASKGQVGNTIYF; DNA: TGCAGTGCTAGTAAAGGGCAGGTTGGAAACACCATATATTTT
J: TRBJ2-7; size: few; D: TRBD2; V: TRBV7-9; CDR3: CASSLGPGLAGREQYF; DNA: TGTGCCAGCAGCTTAGGCCCGGGACTAGCGGGAAGAGAGCAGTACTTC
J: TRBJ2-2; size: once; D: TRBD1; V: TRBV27; CDR3: CASSHRDSQNTGELFF; DNA: TGTGCCAGCAGTCACCGGGACAGCCAGAACACCGGGGAGCTGTTTTTT
J: TRBJ1-1; size: few; D: -; V: TRBV19; CDR3: CASRIFGTTNTEAFF; DNA: TGTGCCAGTAGAATATTCGGGACAACGAACACTGAAGCTTTCTTT
J: TRBJ2-3; size: -; D: TRBD2; V: TRBV5-4; CDR3: CASRTSGTYTDTQYF; DNA: TGTGCCAGCCGGACTAGCGGGACCTACACAGATACGCAGTATTTT
J: TRBJ2-1; size: -; D: -; V: TRBV24-1; CDR3: CATSGGPVKTSSYNEQFF; DNA: TGTGCCACCAGTGGGGGGCCTGTCAAGACAAGCTCCTACAATGAGCAGTTCTTC
J: TRBJ2-3; size: -; D: TRBD2; V: TRBV6-5; CDR3: CASSRTSGSTDTQYF; DNA: TGTGCCAGCAGCCGGACTAGCGGGTCCACAGATACGCAGTATTTT
J: TRBJ1-5; size: -; D: -; V: TRBV28; CDR3: CASSAGGFSNQPQHF; DNA: TGTGCCAGCAGTGCCGGGGGGTTTAGCAATCAGCCCCAGCATTTT
J: TRBJ1-5; size: -; D: TRBD1; V: TRBV27; CDR3: CASRKRTTGGWMGNQPQHF; DNA: TGTGCCAGCAGAAAGAGGACGACAGGGGGCTGGATGGGCAATCAGCCCCAGCATTTT
J: TRBJ1-1; size: -; D: -; V: TRBV19; CDR3: CASSIRRQLNTEAFF; DNA: TGTGCCAGTAGTATAAGGAGGCAGCTGAACACTGAAGCTTTCTTT
J: TRBJ1-3; size: medium-sized; D: -; V: TRBV18; CDR3: CASSPGPGNTIYF; DNA: TGTGCCAGCTCACCAGGGCCTGGAAACACCATATATTTT
J: TRBJ2-1; size: -; D: -; V: TRBV4-1; CDR3: CASSQNRDGGDEQFF; DNA: TGCGCCAGCAGCCAAAACCGGGACGGTGGCGATGAGCAGTTCTTC
J: TRBJ2-3; size: -; D: -; V: TRBV19; CDR3: CASSTSGTRGDTQYF; DNA: TGTGCCAGTAGTACCTCCGGGACGAGGGGCGATACGCAGTATTTT
J: TRBJ2-3; size: -; D: -; V: TRBV27; CDR3: CASSPPWGTQYF; DNA: TGTGCCAGCAGTCCCCCGTGGGGTACGCAGTATTTT
J: TRBJ2-1; size: few; D: -; V: TRBV19; CDR3: CASSIGAEQYYSYNEQFF; DNA: TGTGCCAGTAGTATCGGGGCGGAGCAGTACTACTCCTACAATGAGCAGTTCTTC
J: TRBJ2-7; size: once; D: -; V: TRBV19; CDR3: CASSLESSYEQYF; DNA: TGTGCCAGTAGTTTGGAGAGCTCCTACGAGCAGTACTTC
J: TRBJ1-2; size: -; D: -; V: TRBV28; CDR3: CASSPTSGYGYTF; DNA: TGTGCCAGCAGCCCGACATCGGGCTATGGCTACACCTTC
J: TRBJ1-5; size: -; D: -; V: TRBV5-5; CDR3: CASSLVPGSNQPQHF; DNA: TGTGCCAGCAGCTTGGTTCCGGGTAGCAATCAGCCCCAGCATTTT
J: TRBJ2-2; size: -; D: -; V: TRBV5-4; CDR3: CTSSLTGELFF; DNA: TGTACCAGCAGCTTGACCGGGGAGCTGTTTTTT
J: TRBJ2-1; size: -; D: TRBD2; V: TRBV7-7; CDR3: CASSQTSGSGYEQFF; DNA: TGTGCTAGCAGCCAGACTAGCGGGAGTGGTTATGAGCAGTTCTTC
J: TRBJ2-2; size: -; D: -; V: TRBV5-6; CDR3: CASSLNGNMVTGELFF; DNA: TGTGCCAGCAGCTTGAACGGTAATATGGTTACCGGGGAGCTGTTTTTT
J: TRBJ1-6; size: -; D: -; V: TRBV9; CDR3: CASSVNRDSPLHF; DNA: TGTGCCAGCAGCGTGAACAGGGATTCACCCCTCCACTTT
J: TRBJ2-7; size: few; D: -; V: TRBV11-2; CDR3: CASSAGILYEQYF; DNA: TGTGCCAGCAGCGCCGGGATACTATACGAGCAGTACTTC
J: TRBJ2-7; size: -; D: TRBD2; V: TRBV13; CDR3: CASSSGLAGEYEQYF; DNA: TGTGCCAGCAGCTCCGGACTAGCGGGAGAATACGAGCAGTACTTC
J: TRBJ2-1; size: -; D: TRBD2; V: TRBV28; CDR3: CASRLAGRYNEQFF; DNA: TGTGCCAGTCGACTAGCGGGACGATACAATGAGCAGTTCTTC
J: TRBJ2-3; size: -; D: TRBD1; V: TRBV3-1/TRBV3-2; CDR3: CASSGLIGDRVRDTQYF; DNA: TGTGCCAGCAGCGGCCTAATAGGGGACAGGGTGAGAGATACGCAGTATTTT
J: TRBJ2-4; size: -; D: TRBD1; V: TRBV5-4; CDR3: CASSFYGQGGIQYF; DNA: TGTGCCAGCAGCTTCTACGGACAGGGCGGCATTCAGTACTTC
J: TRBJ2-7; size: -; D: TRBD2; V: TRBV27; CDR3: CASSLLAGKYEQYF; DNA: TGTGCCAGCAGTTTGCTAGCGGGAAAATACGAGCAGTACTTC
J: TRBJ1-2; size: -; D: TRBD1; V: TRBV29-1; CDR3: CSVGQRLTWDGYTF; DNA: TGCAGCGTGGGACAGCGCCTGACTTGGGACGGCTACACCTTC
J: TRBJ2-3; size: once; D: -; V: TRBV11-2; CDR3: CASSFGSSTDTQYF; DNA: TGTGCCAGCAGCTTCGGGTCATCGACAGATACGCAGTATTTT
J: TRBJ2-1; size: -; D: TRBD2; V: TRBV14; CDR3: CASSQVSGVSYNEQFF; DNA: TGTGCCAGCAGCCAAGTTAGCGGGGTTTCCTACAATGAGCAGTTCTTC
J: TRBJ2-7; size: -; D: TRBD1; V: TRBV6-4; CDR3: CASSNPGQGRKQYF; DNA: TGTGCCAGCAGCAACCCAGGACAGGGGCGAAAGCAGTACTTC
J: TRBJ2-3; size: once; D: -; V: TRBV7-2; CDR3: CASSLHNDRRGDTQYF; DNA: TGTGCCAGCAGCTTACATAACGACAGGCGGGGAGATACGCAGTATTTT
J: TRBJ2-7; size: -; D: TRBD1; V: TRBV7-2; CDR3: CASSVGTGSYEQYF; DNA: TGTGCCAGCAGCGTGGGGACAGGGTCCTACGAGCAGTACTTC
J: TRBJ1-5; size: -; D: -; V: TRBV28; CDR3: CASYEGGPQHF; DNA: TGTGCCAGCTACGAAGGGGGGCCCCAGCATTTT
J: TRBJ1-2; size: -; D: -; V: TRBV5-6; CDR3: CATGRGFSGYTF; DNA: TGTGCCACCGGCCGAGGGTTCTCAGGCTACACCTTC
J: TRBJ1-4; size: -; D: TRBD1; V: TRBV7-9; CDR3: CASSSTGVRSNEKLFF; DNA: TGTGCCAGCAGCTCGACAGGGGTTAGGTCTAATGAAAAACTGTTTTTT
J: TRBJ2-3; size: -; D: TRBD2; V: TRBV3-1/TRBV3-2; CDR3: CASSPGLAGGIGDTQYF; DNA: TGTGCCAGCAGCCCGGGACTAGCGGGGGGCATTGGAGATACGCAGTATTTT
J: TRBJ2-3; size: -; D: -; V: TRBV19; CDR3: CASSPELLLTQYF; DNA: TGTGCCAGTAGTCCCGAATTACTCCTTACGCAGTATTTT
J: TRBJ2-1; size: -; D: -; V: TRBV24-1; CDR3: CATSDSRVRLDEQFF; DNA: TGTGCCACCAGTGATTCCAGGGTTAGGCTCGATGAGCAGTTCTTC
J: TRBJ1-1; size: -; D: -; V: TRBV18; CDR3: CASSPPSSEAEAFF; DNA: TGTGCCAGCTCACCACCTTCCTCTGAGGCTGAAGCTTTCTTT